The text below deals with one TCR beta chain. V was trimmed by 3 bases and J by 4 bases, leaving 9 bases between them. Germline lookup yields CDR1 KGHSH and CDR2 LQKENI. The CDR3 totals 13 residues. The method was immunoSEQ multiplex PCR; TCRdb's version includes in-frame clones alone and lacks a portion of them. The sample carries a few hundred thousand clones, 65% to 90% recorded once. The entry originates in a study of blood T cell repertoires in COVID-19. This clonotype was obtained from a middle-aged woman who had recovered from COVID-19. The genes are TRBV18 and TRBJ1-2; D possibly corresponds to TRBD1 (5 bases). Input material: peripheral blood. CDR3 protein: CASSPTATYGYTF. In DNA, the CDR3 is TGTGCCAGCTCACCGACAGCGACCTATGGCTACACCTTC.